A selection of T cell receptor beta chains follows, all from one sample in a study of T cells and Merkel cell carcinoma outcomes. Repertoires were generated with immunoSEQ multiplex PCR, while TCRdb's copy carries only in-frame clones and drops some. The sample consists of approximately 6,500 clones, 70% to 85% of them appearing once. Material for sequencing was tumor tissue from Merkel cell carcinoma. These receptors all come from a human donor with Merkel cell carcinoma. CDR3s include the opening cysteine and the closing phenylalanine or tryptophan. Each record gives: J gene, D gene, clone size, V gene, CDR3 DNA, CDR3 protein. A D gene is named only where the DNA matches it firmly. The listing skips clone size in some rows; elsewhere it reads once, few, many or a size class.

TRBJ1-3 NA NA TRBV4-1 TGCGCCAGCAGCCAAGGGGACGCTAACAGGGCTGGAAACACCATATATTTT CASSQGDANRAGNTIYF
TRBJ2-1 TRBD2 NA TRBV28 TGTGCCAGCAGTTTATCGGGACTAGCGGGCAATGAGCAGTTCTTC CASSLSGLAGNEQFF
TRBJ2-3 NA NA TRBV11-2 TGTGCCAGCAGCTTAGTCCCGGACGGCACCGACAATACAGATACGCAGTATTTT CASSLVPDGTDNTDTQYF
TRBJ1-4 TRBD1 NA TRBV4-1 TGCGCCAGCAGCCTGGGACAGGGTAATGAAAAACTGTTTTTT CASSLGQGNEKLFF
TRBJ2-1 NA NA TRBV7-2 TGTGCCAGCAGCTTCGAGGTAGTGTTCCGGAGCCCCTTCGATGAGCAGTTCTTC CASSFEVVFRSPFDEQFF
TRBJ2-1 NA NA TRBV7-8 TGTGCCAGCAGCGCTAATAGGATCCTGTACAATGAGCAGTTCTTC CASSANRILYNEQFF
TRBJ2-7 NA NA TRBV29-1 TGCAGCGGTGAAGGATGGACGGGAGACTCCTACGAGCAGTACTTC CSGEGWTGDSYEQYF
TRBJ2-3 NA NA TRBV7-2 TGTGCCAGCAGCTTAGTTGGTGGGGTTGTAGATACGCAGTATTTT CASSLVGGVVDTQYF
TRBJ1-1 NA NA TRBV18 TGTGCCAGCTCGGTGCAGTCGGACACTGAAGCTTTCTTT CASSVQSDTEAFF
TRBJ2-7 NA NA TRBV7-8 TGTGCCAGCAGCTTAAGGGAGGACTTCTACGAGCAGTACTTC CASSLREDFYEQYF
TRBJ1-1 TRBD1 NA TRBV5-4 TGTGCCAGCAGTACAGGGGAGGAAGCTTTCTTT CASSTGEEAFF
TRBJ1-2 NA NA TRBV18 TGTGCCAGCTCACCACCGAGTCGGCAGGGCAACTATGGCTACACCTTC CASSPPSRQGNYGYTF
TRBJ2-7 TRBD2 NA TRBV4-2 TGTGCCAGCAGGACTAGCGGTGTGAGAAGGCGTCTCTACGAGCAGTACTTC CASRTSGVRRRLYEQYF
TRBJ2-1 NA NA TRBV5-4 TGTGCCAGTAGCTTGGCCAGACTGGGCGGGACCTACAATGAGCAGTTCTTC CASSLARLGGTYNEQFF
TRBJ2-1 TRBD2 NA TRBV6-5 TGTGCCAGCAGTTACGTTGCTAGCGGTTACAATGAGCAGTTCTTC CASSYVASGYNEQFF
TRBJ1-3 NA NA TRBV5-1 TGCGCCAGCAGCTTGGGGCAGATTGGAAACACCATATATTTT CASSLGQIGNTIYF
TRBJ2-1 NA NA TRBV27 TGTGCCAGCAGTTCCAGGTGGGGCTGGGGCAATGAGCAGTTCTTC CASSSRWGWGNEQFF
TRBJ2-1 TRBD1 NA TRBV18 TGTGCCAGCTCTCCCCGGACAGGGGACAACAATGAGCAGTTCTTC CASSPRTGDNNEQFF
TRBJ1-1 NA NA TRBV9 TGTGCCAGCAGCGTAGGTTCGCTCTTCCCGAACACTGAAGCTTTCTTT CASSVGSLFPNTEAFF
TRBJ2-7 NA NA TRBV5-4 TGTGCCAGCAGCTTTTCCTACGAGCAGTACTTC CASSFSYEQYF
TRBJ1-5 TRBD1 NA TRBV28 TGTGCCAGCAGTTTACCAGAGGGGGCCTATCAGCCCCAGCATTTT CASSLPEGAYQPQHF
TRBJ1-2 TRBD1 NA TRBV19 TGTGCCAGTTCGTCAGGGGGCTGGCATGGCTACACCTTC CASSSGGWHGYTF
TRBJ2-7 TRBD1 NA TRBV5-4 TGTGCCAGCAGCTTGGCAGAAGGGACAGGGTTCCTCTACGAGCAGTACTTC CASSLAEGTGFLYEQYF
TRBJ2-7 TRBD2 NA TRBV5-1 TGCGCCAGCAGCTCATTAGCAGCGGGAGTAGGATACGAGCAGTACTTC CASSSLAAGVGYEQYF
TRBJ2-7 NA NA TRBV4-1 TGCGCCAGCAGCCCCAACCTGGGGAGCGAGCAGTACTTC CASSPNLGSEQYF
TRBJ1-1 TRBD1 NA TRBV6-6 TGTGCCAGCAGCTCGGGACAGCTGAACACTGAAGCTTTCTTT CASSSGQLNTEAFF
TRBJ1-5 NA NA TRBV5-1 TGCGCCAGCAGCTTTGGGTATAATCAGCCCCAGCATTTT CASSFGYNQPQHF
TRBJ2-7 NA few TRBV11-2 TGTGCCAGCAGCTTAACGGACGCCACCTACGAGCAGTACTTC CASSLTDATYEQYF